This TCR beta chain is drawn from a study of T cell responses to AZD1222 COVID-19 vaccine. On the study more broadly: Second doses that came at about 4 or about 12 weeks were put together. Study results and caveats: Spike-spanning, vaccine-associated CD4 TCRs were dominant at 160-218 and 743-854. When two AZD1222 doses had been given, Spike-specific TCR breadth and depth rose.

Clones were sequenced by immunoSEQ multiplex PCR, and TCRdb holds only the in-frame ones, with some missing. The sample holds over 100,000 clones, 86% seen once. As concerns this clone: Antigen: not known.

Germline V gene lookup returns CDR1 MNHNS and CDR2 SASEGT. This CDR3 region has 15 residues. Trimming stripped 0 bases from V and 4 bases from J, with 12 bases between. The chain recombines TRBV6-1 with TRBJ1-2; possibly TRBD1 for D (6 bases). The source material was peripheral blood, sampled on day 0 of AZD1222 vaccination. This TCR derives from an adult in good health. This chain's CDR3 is CASSEAPTGIYGYTF. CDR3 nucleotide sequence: TGTGCCAGCAGTGAAGCGCCTACAGGGATCTATGGCTACACCTTC.